This T cell receptor beta chain was obtained from a study of T cells in Graves' hyperthyroidism and ophthalmopathy. Lactation, pregnancy, other autoimmune disease or uncontrolled infection led to exclusion of patients. This clonotype has only a few counts. The source material, RNA transcripts, was used to amplify TCR beta CDR3 regions. The primer set for the first-round RT-PCR of the TCR CDR3 was HTBI. TCRdb processed the multiplex PCR reads anew with MiXCR; each CDR3 protein has one entry. The table has about 370,000 distinct CDR3 sequences, 13% to 15% seen once. This CDR3 is 15 amino acids long. Germline CDR1 SGHTA, CDR2 FQGTGA. Trimming took off 5 bases at V and 5 bases at J, with 16 bases between the two ends.

Sequencing was performed on blood. The gene calls are TRBV7-3 and TRBJ2-1; a possible D gene is TRBD2 (5 bases). The receptor comes from a woman aged 55-70 years with Graves' ophthalmopathy. Here the CDR3 reads CASSDGSGRHNEQFF. The CDR3 DNA reads as TGTGCCAGCAGCGACGGCAGCGGCAGACACAATGAGCAGTTCTTC.